This T cell receptor (beta chain) was recorded in a study of blood T cell repertoires in COVID-19. The wider study: The United States, Italy and Spain were the sources of the acute and convalescent COVID-19 samples.

As processed by the authors: Nucleated cell number was recorded as an estimate derived from reference gene primer amplification. The data were produced by immunoSEQ multiplex PCR, yet TCRdb's version contains in-frame clones alone and is incomplete. Clone size and V and J calls were adopted from that table, with D and trimming inferred from the DNA. Here the sample spans over 200,000 clones, approximately 84% being singletons. Recruitment covered about 25 US areas and drew participants whose ages spanned about 18 to 90 years. Two negative PCRs, clearance, or symptom resolution were required of recovered Cohort 3 donors. Trimming cost V 8 bases and J 6 bases, with 14 bases left between them. CDR1 and CDR2 from the germline V gene are SEHNR and FQNEAQ (reference sequence). The CDR3 has 13 amino acids.

Sequencing input: PBMCs or T cells enriched from blood (not recorded which). The sequence was collected from a young man who had recovered from COVID-19. V and J are TRBV7-9 and TRBJ2-1, with D perhaps matching TRBD2 (5 bases). Here the CDR3 reads CASGESASNEQFF. Written as DNA, the CDR3 is TGTGCCAGCGGGGAGTCCGCGAGCAATGAGCAGTTCTTC.